The sequence of this T cell receptor (beta chain) was determined in a study of regulatory T cells in long-lasting Graves disease. Assembly of TCR beta libraries relied on iRepertoire HTBI primers together with Arm-PCR of CDR3 regions. One entry per CDR3 protein results from TCRdb running MiXCR on the multiplex PCR reads. Among about 540,000 distinct CDR3 sequences listed, about 14% were seen once. CDR3 length equals 13 residues. V dropped 3 bases and J dropped 4 bases, with 9 bases sitting between them. CDR1 KGHSH and CDR2 LQKENI come from the germline V gene. Time point in this sample: newly diagnosed GD, antithyroid drugs for less than 3 months. From RNA extracted from PBMCs, the TCR library was made. Ten or more counts support this clonotype. The same data also went into a second study, on T cells in Graves' hyperthyroidism and ophthalmopathy.

Sequenced material: peripheral blood mononuclear cells (PBMCs), taken at new diagnosis, from a patient treated with antithyroid drugs. The origin of this receptor is a man aged 25-45 years with Graves disease. The V gene is TRBV18, the J gene TRBJ2-5; D is possibly TRBD1 (5 bases). The CDR3 reads CASSPAGPETQYF. For the CDR3, the DNA is TGTGCCAGCTCACCGGCAGGGCCAGAGACCCAGTACTTC.